The rows below give T cell receptor beta chains drawn from one sample of a study of control samples from healthy donors and cancer patients. Sequencing was performed with immunoSEQ multiplex PCR; in TCRdb, only in-frame clones are kept and a portion is missing. The profile shows 100,000 to 150,000 clones, over 80% of them singletons. The sample taken for sequencing was PBMCs. The receptors shown here come from an elderly man with head and neck cancer. CDR3s include the opening cysteine and the closing phenylalanine or tryptophan. A D gene is named only where the DNA matches it firmly. The listing skips clone size in some rows; elsewhere it reads once, few, many or a size class.

>.|12|TRBJ1-5|.|TRBV6-1
CASSDPNQPQHF
TGTGCCAGCAGTGATCCAAATCAGCCCCAGCATTTT
>.|13|TRBJ1-1|.|TRBV6-5
CASTRDGDTEAFF
TGTGCCAGCACACGGGACGGGGACACTGAAGCTTTCTTT
>.|15|TRBJ2-7|.|TRBV12-5
CASGTPDWGHREQYF
TGTGCTAGTGGCACCCCGGACTGGGGACATCGCGAGCAGTACTTC
>.|14|TRBJ1-3|TRBD1|TRBV6-5
CASSVRGRDNTIYF
TGTGCCAGCAGCGTCAGGGGGCGTGACAACACCATATATTTT
>.|19|TRBJ1-1|.|TRBV21-1
CASSPPGAQGAGQRTEAFF
TGTGCCAGCAGCCCTCCCGGGGCACAGGGGGCAGGCCAACGCACTGAAGCTTTCTTT
>once|13|TRBJ1-1|.|TRBV19
CASRGRMNTEAFF
TGTGCCAGTAGGGGTCGGATGAACACTGAAGCTTTCTTT
>few|17|TRBJ2-7|.|TRBV11-2
CASSPRGGQGFSYEQYF
TGTGCCAGCAGCCCCCGGGGGGGACAGGGATTCTCCTACGAGCAGTACTTC
>.|15|TRBJ2-7|TRBD1|TRBV5-5
CASSLRDRRPYEQYF
TGTGCCAGCAGCTTGAGGGACAGGCGTCCCTACGAGCAGTACTTC
>.|15|TRBJ1-2|.|TRBV30
CAWSVLDQGRASYTF
TGTGCCTGGAGTGTACTAGATCAGGGCAGGGCGAGCTACACCTTC
>.|14|TRBJ1-2|.|TRBV5-6
CASSPKGYAYGYTF
TGTGCCAGCAGCCCGAAAGGGTATGCCTATGGCTACACCTTC
>.|12|TRBJ1-2|.|TRBV11-3
CASSLGVGGYTF
TGTGCCAGCAGCTTAGGTGTTGGTGGCTACACCTTC
>.|16|TRBJ2-2|TRBD2|TRBV5-1
CASSFGASGATGELFF
TGCGCCAGCAGCTTTGGGGCTAGCGGGGCAACCGGGGAGCTGTTTTTT
>once|12|TRBJ1-1|TRBD1|TRBV29-1
CSVSSQGAEAFF
TGCAGCGTTTCTTCTCAGGGGGCTGAAGCTTTCTTT
>.|15|TRBJ1-2|.|TRBV5-1
CASSLAPGGSNGYTF
TGCGCCAGCAGCTTGGCCCCGGGGGGGTCGAATGGCTACACCTTC
>.|14|TRBJ1-2|.|TRBV2
CASILGVNLYGYTF
TGTGCCAGCATTCTCGGAGTGAACCTCTATGGCTACACCTTC
>.|18|TRBJ2-3|TRBD1|TRBV5-1
CASSSRQGAGRHTDTQYF
TGCGCCAGCAGCTCCCGACAGGGGGCGGGTCGTCACACAGATACGCAGTATTTT
>.|16|TRBJ2-1|.|TRBV5-1
CASSLSGSDGPHEQFF
TGCGCCAGCAGCTTGAGCGGCTCGGACGGCCCACATGAGCAGTTCTTC
>.|15|TRBJ1-6|TRBD1|TRBV5-1
CASSPPGQANSPLHF
TGCGCCAGCAGCCCTCCGGGACAGGCCAATTCACCCCTCCACTTT
>.|18|TRBJ2-2|TRBD1|TRBV4-3
CASSQDRTSGQGMWELFF
TGCGCCAGCAGCCAAGATCGGACGTCCGGACAGGGGATGTGGGAGCTGTTTTTT
>.|14|TRBJ1-2|.|TRBV11-1
CASSFSGRDYGYTF
TGTGCCAGCAGCTTCTCCGGACGGGACTATGGCTACACCTTC